Presented here are 29 T cell receptor beta chains from one specimen sequenced in a study of cytomegalovirus exposure and HLA in healthy donors. A multiplex PCR was run with 60 Vbeta primers and 13 Jbeta primers. The protocol was immunoSEQ multiplex PCR, while the TCRdb copy is restricted to in-frame clones and leaves out a portion. Here the sample spans roughly 100,000 clones, about three quarters being singletons. Sequencing was done on a sample of PBMCs. Receptors were obtained from a male donor in good health and CMV-seronegative.

The V and J genes are TRBV7-9 and TRBJ2-5, with a possible D match to TRBD2 (5 bases). Trimming took 5 bases from V and 5 from J, leaving 15 bases between them. Germline V gene data show CDR1 as SEHNR and CDR2 as FQNEAQ (reference sequence). This CDR3 spans 14 amino acids. The CDR3, as DNA: TGTGCCAGCAGCCCGGGGTGGGATTCGGAGACCCAGTACTTC. This translates into CASSPGWDSETQYF.

This chain connects TRBV19 to TRBJ2-7; tentative D call: TRBD1 (5 bases). Per the germline V gene, CDR1 is LNHDA and CDR2 is SQIVND (reference sequence). Trimming removed 5 bases from V and 6 bases from J, with 8 bases in between. CDR3 size: 11 residues. The CDR3 reads CASSSGIEQYF. The CDR3 coding sequence is TGTGCCAGTAGTTCAGGGATCGAGCAGTACTTC. The variable domain in full, completed from reference TRBV19 and TRBJ2-7, reads DGGITQSPKYLFRKEGQNVTLSCEQNLNHDAMYWYRQDPGQGLRLIYYSQIVNDFQKGDIAEGYSVSREKKESFPLTVTSAQKNPTAFYLCASSSGIEQYFGPGTRLTVT.

The chain couples TRBV15 to TRBJ2-7; no clear D. Looked up from germline, CDR1 is LNHNV and CDR2 is YYDKDF (reference sequence). The CDR3 sequence is 15 residues long. With 1 base removed from V and 3 bases from J, the gap between germline ends came to 13 bases. CDR3 sequence (DNA): TGTGCCACCAGCAGAGCCCCAGGTCCGGACTACGAGCAGTACTTC. Residues: CATSRAPGPDYEQYF.

This chain uses TRBV5-1 with TRBJ1-6; 8 positions match TRBD1. The CDR3 length is 16 residues. CDR1 and CDR2 from the germline V gene are SGHRS and YFSETQ. Losses at the gene ends were 6 bases for V and 5 bases for J; bases not matched to a gene: 10. CDR3 sequence: CASTKDRVENNSPLHF. The CDR3 DNA reads TGCGCCAGCACAAAGGACAGGGTAGAAAATAATTCACCCCTCCACTTT.

CDR3 coding DNA: TGTGCCAGCAGCCCCCTTGAGCGGGGGAGTGGTGAGCAGTTCTTC. This translates into CASSPLERGSGEQFF. The V gene is TRBV5-4, the J gene TRBJ2-1; 8 bases map to TRBD2. CDR3 length equals 15 residues. Trimming took 4 bases from V and 9 from J; bases not matched to a gene: 12. From germline, CDR1 is SGHNT and CDR2 YYREEE (reference sequence).

The rearrangement joins TRBV14 to TRBJ1-1; 9 nucleotides line up with TRBD1. CDR1 and CDR2 from the germline V gene are SGHDN and FVKESK. This CDR3 comprises 12 residues. V trimming: 2 bases; J trimming: 11 bases; junction bases outside the gene matches: 3. CDR3 in amino acids: CASSQSGTGAFF. The DNA of the CDR3 is TGTGCCAGCAGCCAATCCGGGACAGGGGCTTTCTTT.

This sequence joins TRBV5-1 and TRBJ1-2; 9 bases are shared with TRBD1. V lost 4 bases to trimming and J lost 5 bases; unmatched junction nucleotides: 6. Germline CDR1 reads SGHRS; CDR2 reads YFSETQ. The length of the CDR3 is 14 residues. The CDR3: CASSPGQGGYGYTF. The DNA of the CDR3 is TGCGCCAGCAGCCCGGGACAGGGAGGATATGGCTACACCTTC.

CDR3 region: CASSKRVGTDTQYF. The CDR3 DNA follows: TGTGCCAGTAGTAAACGGGTTGGCACAGATACGCAGTATTTT. The V gene is TRBV19, the J gene TRBJ2-3; D unresolved. The CDR3 has 14 residues. Germline values: CDR1 LNHDA, CDR2 SQIVND (reference sequence). Trimming removed 4 bases at V and 1 base at J, with 9 bases between.

The V gene is TRBV5-4, the J gene TRBJ2-3, with 7 bases lining up with TRBD2. V gave up 2 bases and J gave up 2 bases; unmatched junction bases: 8. The CDR3 totals 16 residues. Germline CDR1 and CDR2: SGHNT and YYREEE (reference sequence). CDR3 sequence: CASSFLLAEDTDTQYF. CDR3 nucleotide sequence: TGTGCCAGCAGCTTTCTTCTAGCGGAAGACACAGATACGCAGTATTTT.

The chain employs TRBV27 and TRBJ1-2; a possible D gene is TRBD1 (5 bases). Germline-derived CDR1 and CDR2 are MNHEY and SMNVEV (reference sequence). The CDR3 totals 14 residues. Trimming pared 2 bases from V and 8 bases from J, leaving 15 bases between. The CDR3 DNA reads as TGTGCCAGCAGTTTAAGGTTCGGGGGGGAGGGCTACACCTTC. Translated, it gives CASSLRFGGEGYTF.

The chain links TRBV7-3 to TRBJ2-2; 7 bases are shared with TRBD1. The V segment lost 0 bases and the J segment 5 bases; nucleotides outside the gene matches: 0. This CDR3 is built from 14 residues. Germline CDR1 is SGHTA and CDR2 is FQGTGA. CDR3 residues: CASSLTTGTGELFF. The CDR3 bases are TGTGCCAGCAGCTTAACGACAGGGACCGGGGAGCTGTTTTTT.

The chain carries TRBV18 and TRBJ2-5, with a weak D call TRBD1 (6 bases). This CDR3 is built from 15 residues. V was pared by 1 base and J by 2 bases, with 11 bases between. Germline CDR1 reads KGHSH; CDR2 reads LQKENI. CDR3 coding DNA: TGTGCCAGCTCACCACTCGGACAGTCGCAAGAGACCCAGTACTTC. Residues: CASSPLGQSQETQYF. Looking up the rest from reference TRBV18 and TRBJ2-5 gives the full variable domain: NAGVMQNPRHLVRRRGQEARLRCSPMKGHSHVYWYRQLPEEGLKFMVYLQKENIIDESGMPKERFSAEFPKEGPSILRIQQVVRGDSAAYFCASSPLGQSQETQYFGPGTRLLVL.

Written as DNA, the CDR3 is TGTGCCAGCAGTGAAAGCGGGAGGGCCCCCGATACGCAGTATTTT. Protein sequence: CASSESGRAPDTQYF. The chain uses TRBV25-1 and TRBJ2-3; 10 bases line up with TRBD2. The germline CDR1 and CDR2 sequences are MGHDK and SYGVNS. The CDR3 extends over 15 amino acids. V shed 2 bases and J 6 bases; nucleotides not matched to a gene: 5.

The gene calls are TRBV7-2 and TRBJ2-2; D remains unclear. In germline, CDR1 is SGHTA, CDR2 FQGNSA. The CDR3 loop spans 14 amino acids. V shed 1 base and J shed 5 bases, with 8 bases lying between them. The CDR3 bases are TGTGCCAGCAGCTTAGTCGTGGCTACCGGGGAGCTGTTTTTT. This encodes CASSLVVATGELFF.

The chain employs TRBV21-1 and TRBJ1-5. TRBV21-1 is described as a pseudogene. The CDR3 is 16 residues long. CDR3 bases: TGTGCCAGCAGCCCCGGGAGCGGCGATAGCAATCAGCCCCAGCATTTT. It is translated as CASSPGSGDSNQPQHF.

As for this clone: The identical CDR3 is also encoded by other nucleotide sequences in the sample. The chain carries TRBV7-9 and TRBJ2-7; 8 positions match TRBD2. Germline V gene lookup returns CDR1 SEHNR and CDR2 FQNEAQ (reference sequence). CDR3 size: 14 residues. With 5 bases clipped from V and 7 bases from J, the junction kept 10 bases outside the gene matches. As DNA, the CDR3 is TGTGCCAGCAGCCTATCGGGACTAGGGGGTGAGCAGTACTTC. Translating gives CASSLSGLGGEQYF.

The chain combines TRBV5-1 with TRBJ2-5, with 7 bases aligning to TRBD2. The V gene end was trimmed by 2 bases and the J gene end by 1 base; junction bases not matched to a gene: 8. Germline-derived CDR1 and CDR2 are SGHRS and YFSETQ. This CDR3 contains 16 residues. DNA of the CDR3: TGCGCCAGCAGCTTCCCCAATAGCGGGCTCCAAGAGACCCAGTACTTC. This sequence encodes CASSFPNSGLQETQYF.

This clone occurred a few times. The chain links TRBV5-4 to TRBJ1-4, with 10 nucleotides matching TRBD1. Germline CDR1 reads SGHNT; CDR2 reads YYREEE (reference sequence). The CDR3 has 16 amino acids. The trim removed 2 bases at V and 3 bases at J, leaving 4 bases unmatched. The CDR3 spells CASSFGTGVANEKLFF. For the CDR3, the DNA is TGTGCCAGCAGCTTTGGGACAGGGGTGGCTAATGAAAAACTGTTTTTT.

This clone was seen more than once but under ten times. The CDR3 loop is CASSLAVFAGFDTDTQYF. In nucleotides, the CDR3 is TGTGCCAGCAGCTTAGCGGTTTTTGCGGGATTCGACACAGATACGCAGTATTTT. V usage is TRBV7-2 and J usage is TRBJ2-3; D might be TRBD2 (6 bases). Germline V gives CDR1 SGHTA, CDR2 FQGNSA. CDR3 size: 18 residues. Trimming took 0 bases from V and 2 from J, leaving 18 bases between them.

In this sample, this clone is medium-sized. The V gene is TRBV29-1, the J gene TRBJ2-1, with 10 nucleotides matching TRBD1. Germline V gene data show CDR1 as SQVTM and CDR2 as ANQGSEA. The trim removed 7 bases at V and 9 bases at J, leaving 9 bases unmatched. The CDR3 totals 13 residues. The CDR3 here is CSGGTGEGGEQFF. DNA of the CDR3: TGCAGCGGAGGGACAGGGGAAGGGGGTGAGCAGTTCTTC.

This clone is a singleton in its sample. This chain uses TRBV5-1 with TRBJ2-1, with D perhaps TRBD1 (6 bases). Germline CDR1 and CDR2: SGHRS and YFSETQ. The V end lost 9 bases, the J end lost 3 bases, and 16 bases lay between the germline ends. This CDR3 comprises 14 residues. The CDR3 region is CATTQGGGYNEQFF. For the CDR3, the DNA is TGCGCCACTACACAGGGTGGGGGCTACAATGAGCAGTTCTTC.

V usage is TRBV18 and J usage is TRBJ1-5, with D perhaps TRBD1 (5 bases). CDR3 size: 13 residues. Germline V gene lookup returns CDR1 KGHSH and CDR2 LQKENI. Trimming pared 8 bases from V and 5 bases from J, leaving 13 bases between. In nucleotides, the CDR3 is TGTGCCAGCGCATACTGGGGGGATCAGCCCCAGCATTTT. Amino acid sequence: CASAYWGDQPQHF.

The CDR3 region is CASSLKQEARRYEQYF. The CDR3, as DNA: TGTGCCAGCAGTCTAAAACAGGAAGCTCGACGCTACGAGCAGTACTTC. The genes are TRBV27 and TRBJ2-7; a possible D gene is TRBD1 (5 bases). This CDR3 comprises 16 residues. Germline V gene lookup returns CDR1 MNHEY and CDR2 SMNVEV (reference sequence). V lost 5 bases to trimming and J lost 3 bases, with 20 bases between them.

The V gene is TRBV9, the J gene TRBJ1-5, with a weak D call TRBD1 (6 bases). Germline values: CDR1 SGDLS, CDR2 YYNGEE. V gave up 7 bases and J gave up 3 bases, with 11 bases separating them. The CDR3 has 13 residues. CDR3 sequence: CASSGVPNQPQHF. CDR3 coding DNA: TGTGCCAGCTCAGGGGTCCCCAATCAGCCCCAGCATTTT.

This chain uses TRBV19 with TRBJ2-7; tentative D call: TRBD1 (6 bases). The V gene lost 4 bases and the J gene lost 6 bases, with 16 bases spanning the gap. CDR3 length: 14 amino acids. Germline CDR1 LNHDA, CDR2 SQIVND (reference sequence). CDR3 amino acids: CASSKSRGQGEQYF. For the CDR3, the DNA is TGTGCCAGTAGTAAATCCAGGGGTCAGGGCGAGCAGTACTTC. The variable domain in full, completed from reference TRBV19 and TRBJ2-7, reads DGGITQSPKYLFRKEGQNVTLSCEQNLNHDAMYWYRQDPGQGLRLIYYSQIVNDFQKGDIAEGYSVSREKKESFPLTVTSAQKNPTAFYLCASSKSRGQGEQYFGPGTRLTVT.

This chain connects TRBV28 to TRBJ2-6; D not certain. The CDR3 consists of 14 residues. V was cut by 4 bases and J by 0 bases, with 4 bases left in between. The germline V gene has CDR1 MDHEN and CDR2 SYDVKM. In DNA, the CDR3 is TGTGCCAGCAGTTCCGGCTCTGGGGCCAACGTCCTGACTTTC. Its protein product is CASSSGSGANVLTF.

The V and J genes are TRBV2 and TRBJ1-2; the match to TRBD1 covers 7 bases. The CDR3 contains 15 residues. Germline CDR1 reads SNHLY; CDR2 reads FYNNEI. The V gene end was trimmed by 6 bases and the J gene end by 5 bases; junction bases not matched to a gene: 12. This chain's CDR3 is CASRAGAGGRYGYTF. CDR3 sequence (DNA): TGTGCCAGCAGGGCCGGGGCAGGGGGACGGTATGGCTACACCTTC. The complete variable domain, with remaining parts taken from reference TRBV2 and TRBJ1-2, reads EPEVTQTPSHQVTQMGQEVILRCVPISNHLYFYWYRQILGQKVEFLVSFYNNEISEKSEIFDDQFSVERPDGSNFTLKIRSTKLEDSAMYFCASRAGAGGRYGYTFGSGTRLTVV.

The J gene is TRBJ2-1, the V gene TRBV7-9, with 7 bases that match TRBD2. CDR1 and CDR2 (germline): SEHNR, FQNEAQ (reference sequence). The CDR3 extends over 14 amino acids. The V and J ends lost 10 bases and 3 bases, in that order; junction bases with no gene match: 9. CDR3 residues: CAIRGGDYYNEQFF. CDR3 DNA sequence: TGTGCCATTAGAGGAGGGGACTACTACAATGAGCAGTTCTTC.

This clone was seen ten or more times. A read error may produce the germline difference seen at one junction end. The V call is TRBV6-5, the J call TRBJ2-1; D might be TRBD2 (6 bases). The CDR3 extends over 16 amino acids. The germline CDR1 and CDR2 sequences are MNHEY and SVGAGI. The CDR3 region has the DNA TGTGCCAGCACTTACATCAAGGAGGGCCTAGGCAATGAGCAGTTCTTC. It translates to CASTYIKEGLGNEQFF.